This T cell receptor (beta chain) came from a study of beta chain features in type 1 diabetes. Trimming pared 0 bases from V and 7 bases from J, leaving 13 bases between. Germline assignment: CDR1 GTSNPN and CDR2 SVGIG (reference sequence). The CDR3 is made up of 14 amino acids. Every bit of the isolated RNA underwent reverse transcription, so sequencing read expressed TCRB transcripts. TCRdb keeps only in-frame clones here, not all; method: immunoSEQ multiplex PCR. The sample consists of 250,000 or so clones, about 70% of them appearing once. The specimen was naive CD4+ T cells from blood. The chain is built from TRBV30 and TRBJ1-5; no clear D. The receptor was derived from a young man in good health. The CDR3 region has the DNA TGTGCCTGGAGTGTAAGAGGGCGCGACCAGCCCCAGCATTTT. This gives the protein CAWSVRGRDQPQHF.